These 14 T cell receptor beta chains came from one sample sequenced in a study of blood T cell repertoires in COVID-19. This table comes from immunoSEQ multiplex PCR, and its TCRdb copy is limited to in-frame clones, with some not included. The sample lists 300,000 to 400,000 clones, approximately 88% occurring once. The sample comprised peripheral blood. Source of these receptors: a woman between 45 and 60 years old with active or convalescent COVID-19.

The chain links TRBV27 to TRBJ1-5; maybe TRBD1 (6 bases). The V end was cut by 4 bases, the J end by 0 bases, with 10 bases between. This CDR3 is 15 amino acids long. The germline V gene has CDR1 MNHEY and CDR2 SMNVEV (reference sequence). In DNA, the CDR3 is TGTGCCAGCAGTTCGGCACAGGGTAGCAATCAGCCCCAGCATTTT. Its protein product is CASSSAQGSNQPQHF.

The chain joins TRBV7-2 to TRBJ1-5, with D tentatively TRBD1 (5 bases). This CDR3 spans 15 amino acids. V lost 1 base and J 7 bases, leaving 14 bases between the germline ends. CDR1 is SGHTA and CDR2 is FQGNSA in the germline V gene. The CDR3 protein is CASSLDLGDMQPQHF. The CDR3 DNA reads TGTGCCAGCAGCTTAGATTTAGGGGATATGCAGCCCCAGCATTTT.

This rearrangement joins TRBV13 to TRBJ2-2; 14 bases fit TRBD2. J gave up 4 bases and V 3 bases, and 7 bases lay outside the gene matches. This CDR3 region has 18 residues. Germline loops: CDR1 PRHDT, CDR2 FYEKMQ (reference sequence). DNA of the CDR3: TGTGCCAGCAGCTTCGGACTAGCGGGGGGCCCTAGCACCGGGGAGCTGTTTTTT. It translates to CASSFGLAGGPSTGELFF.

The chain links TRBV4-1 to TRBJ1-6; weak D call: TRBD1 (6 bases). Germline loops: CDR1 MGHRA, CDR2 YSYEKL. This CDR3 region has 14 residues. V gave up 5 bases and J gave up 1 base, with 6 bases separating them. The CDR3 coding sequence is TGCGCCAGCAGCAGGGGGTCCTATAATTCACCCCTCCACTTT. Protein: CASSRGSYNSPLHF.

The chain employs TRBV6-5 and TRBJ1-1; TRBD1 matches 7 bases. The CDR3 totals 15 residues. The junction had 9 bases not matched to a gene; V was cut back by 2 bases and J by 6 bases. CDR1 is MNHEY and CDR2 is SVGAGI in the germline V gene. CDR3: CASSYTPTGDPEAFF. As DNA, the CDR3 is TGTGCCAGCAGTTACACGCCCACAGGGGACCCTGAAGCTTTCTTT.

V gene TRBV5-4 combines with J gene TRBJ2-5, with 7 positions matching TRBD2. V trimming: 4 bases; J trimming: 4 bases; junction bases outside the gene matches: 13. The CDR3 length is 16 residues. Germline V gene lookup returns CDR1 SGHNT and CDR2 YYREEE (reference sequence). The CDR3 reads CASSPPGLAEIETQYF. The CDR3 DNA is TGTGCCAGCAGCCCCCCAGGGCTAGCGGAAATAGAGACCCAGTACTTC.

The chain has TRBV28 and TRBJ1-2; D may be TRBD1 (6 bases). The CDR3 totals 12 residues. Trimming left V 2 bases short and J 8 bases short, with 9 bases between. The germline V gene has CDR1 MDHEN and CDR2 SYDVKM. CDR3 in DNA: TGTGCCAGCAGTTTAACAGGGAGAGGCTACACCTTC. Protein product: CASSLTGRGYTF.

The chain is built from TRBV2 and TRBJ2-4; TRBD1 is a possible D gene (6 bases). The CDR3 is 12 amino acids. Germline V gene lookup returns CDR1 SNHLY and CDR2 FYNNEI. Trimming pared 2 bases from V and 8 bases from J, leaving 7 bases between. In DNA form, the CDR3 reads TGTGCCAGCAGTGAACAGGGGCACATTCAGTACTTC. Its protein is CASSEQGHIQYF.

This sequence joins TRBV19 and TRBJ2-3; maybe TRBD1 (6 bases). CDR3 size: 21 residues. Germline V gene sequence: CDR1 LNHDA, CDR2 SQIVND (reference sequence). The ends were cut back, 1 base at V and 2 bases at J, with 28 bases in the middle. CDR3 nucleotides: TGTGCCAGTAGTATAGGAGGCAGGGGAAATCGGTGGGGTCGGAACACAGATACGCAGTATTTT. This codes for CASSIGGRGNRWGRNTDTQYF.

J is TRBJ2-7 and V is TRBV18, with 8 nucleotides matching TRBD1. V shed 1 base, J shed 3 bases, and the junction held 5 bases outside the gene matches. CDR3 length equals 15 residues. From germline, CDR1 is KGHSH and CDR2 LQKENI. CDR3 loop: CASSPQRTGIYEQYF. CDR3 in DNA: TGTGCCAGCTCACCACAGCGGACAGGGATCTACGAGCAGTACTTC.

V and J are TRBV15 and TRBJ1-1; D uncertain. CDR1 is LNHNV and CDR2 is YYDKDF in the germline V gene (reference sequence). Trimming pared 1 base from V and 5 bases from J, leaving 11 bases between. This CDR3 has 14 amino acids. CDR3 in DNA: TGTGCCACCAGCAGAGGTTTCGGAGGAACTGAAGCTTTCTTT. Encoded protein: CATSRGFGGTEAFF.

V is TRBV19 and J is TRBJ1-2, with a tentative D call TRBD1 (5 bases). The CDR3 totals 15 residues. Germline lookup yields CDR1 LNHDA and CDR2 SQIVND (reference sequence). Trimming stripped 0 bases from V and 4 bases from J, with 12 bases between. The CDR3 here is CASSIELSQGYGYTF. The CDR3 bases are TGTGCCAGTAGTATAGAATTGTCGCAGGGCTATGGCTACACCTTC.

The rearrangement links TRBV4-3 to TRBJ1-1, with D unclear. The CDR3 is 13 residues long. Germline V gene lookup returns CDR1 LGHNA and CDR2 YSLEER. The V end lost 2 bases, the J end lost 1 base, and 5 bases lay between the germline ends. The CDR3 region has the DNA TGCGCCAGCAGCCAACAGGAGAACACTGAAGCTTTCTTT. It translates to CASSQQENTEAFF.

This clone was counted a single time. CDR3 in DNA: TGTGCCAGCCCCGTGCCAGGACAGGGCAACACTGAAGCTTTCTTT. Amino acid sequence: CASPVPGQGNTEAFF. The genes are TRBV28 and TRBJ1-1; 8 bases are shared with TRBD1. Germline V CDR1 and CDR2: MDHEN, SYDVKM. V lost 8 bases to trimming and J lost 2 bases; unmatched junction nucleotides: 10. The CDR3 is 15 amino acids.